This TCR beta chain derives from a study of T cell changes during pregnancy in multiple sclerosis. Trimming pared 5 bases from V and 0 bases from J, leaving 7 bases between. The germline gives CDR1 SGHAT, CDR2 FQNNGV. The CDR3 sequence is 13 residues long. Libraries were prepared by immunoSEQ multiplex PCR; TCRdb keeps only in-frame clonotypes and omits some of them. The sample records 45,000 to 60,000 clones, 85% to 90% being singletons. The chain links TRBV11-2 to TRBJ1-2; D gene ambiguous. This sequence originates from a female donor with multiple sclerosis, enrolled in a pregnancy study. The sample in question was peripheral blood, obtained in the first trimester of pregnancy. CDR3 bases: TGTGCCAGCAGCCCGTTAGCTAACTATGGCTACACCTTC. Its translation is CASSPLANYGYTF.